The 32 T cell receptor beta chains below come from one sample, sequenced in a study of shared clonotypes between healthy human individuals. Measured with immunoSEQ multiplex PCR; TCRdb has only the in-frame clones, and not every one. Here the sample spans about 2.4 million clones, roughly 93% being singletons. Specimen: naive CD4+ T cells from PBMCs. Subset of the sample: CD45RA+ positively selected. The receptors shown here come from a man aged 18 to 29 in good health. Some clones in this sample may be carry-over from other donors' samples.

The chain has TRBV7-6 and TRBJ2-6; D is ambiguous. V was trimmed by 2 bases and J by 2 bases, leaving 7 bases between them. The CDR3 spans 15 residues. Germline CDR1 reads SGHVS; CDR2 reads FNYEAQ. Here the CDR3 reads CASSLLNAGANVLTF. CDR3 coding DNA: TGTGCCAGCAGCTTACTGAATGCTGGGGCCAACGTCCTGACTTTC.

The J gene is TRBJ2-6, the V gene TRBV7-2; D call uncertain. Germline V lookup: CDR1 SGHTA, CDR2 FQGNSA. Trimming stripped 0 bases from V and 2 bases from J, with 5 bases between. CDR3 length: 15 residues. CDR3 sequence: CASSLAVPGANVLTF. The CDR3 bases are TGTGCCAGCAGCTTAGCAGTTCCTGGGGCCAACGTCCTGACTTTC. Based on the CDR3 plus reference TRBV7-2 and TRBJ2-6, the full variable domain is GAGVSQSPSNKVTEKGKDVELRCDPISGHTALYWYRQSLGQGLEFLIYFQGNSAPDKSGLPSDRFSAERTGGSVSTLTIQRTQQEDSAVYLCASSLAVPGANVLTFGAGSRLTVL.

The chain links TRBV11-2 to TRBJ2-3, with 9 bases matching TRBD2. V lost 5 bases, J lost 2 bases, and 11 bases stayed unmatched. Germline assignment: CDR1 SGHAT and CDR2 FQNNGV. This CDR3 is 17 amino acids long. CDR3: CASSPRFSSGTTDTQYF. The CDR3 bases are TGTGCCAGCAGCCCCCGTTTTTCTAGCGGGACCACAGATACGCAGTATTTT. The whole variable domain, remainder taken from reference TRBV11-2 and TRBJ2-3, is EAGVAQSPRYKIIEKRQSVAFWCNPISGHATLYWYQQILGQGPKLLIQFQNNGVVDDSQLPKDRFSAERLKGVDSTLKIQPAKLEDSAVYLCASSPRFSSGTTDTQYFGPGTRLTVL.

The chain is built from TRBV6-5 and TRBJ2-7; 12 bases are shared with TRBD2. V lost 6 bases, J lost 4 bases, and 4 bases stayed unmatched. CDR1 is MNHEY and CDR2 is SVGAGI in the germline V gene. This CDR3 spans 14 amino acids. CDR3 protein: CASSSSGRAYEQYF. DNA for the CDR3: TGTGCCAGCAGCTCTAGCGGGAGGGCATACGAGCAGTACTTC.

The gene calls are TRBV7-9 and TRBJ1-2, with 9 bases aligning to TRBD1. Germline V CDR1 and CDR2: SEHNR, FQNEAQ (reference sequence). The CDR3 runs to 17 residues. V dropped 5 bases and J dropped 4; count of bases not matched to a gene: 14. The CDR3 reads CASSLQGARGLSYGYTF. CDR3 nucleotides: TGTGCCAGCAGCCTACAGGGGGCGAGGGGTCTTAGCTATGGCTACACCTTC.

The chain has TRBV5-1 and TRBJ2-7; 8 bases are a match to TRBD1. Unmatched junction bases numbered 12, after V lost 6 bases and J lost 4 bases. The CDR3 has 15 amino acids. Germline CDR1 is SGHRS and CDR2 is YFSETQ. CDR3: CASTHSGTGIYEQYF. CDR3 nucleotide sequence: TGCGCCAGCACCCACTCCGGGACAGGCATATACGAGCAGTACTTC.

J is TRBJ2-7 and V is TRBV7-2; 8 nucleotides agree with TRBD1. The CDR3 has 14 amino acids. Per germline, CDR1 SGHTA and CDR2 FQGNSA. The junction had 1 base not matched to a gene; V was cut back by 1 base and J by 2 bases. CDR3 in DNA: TGTGCCAGCAGCTTAGAACAGGGGGCCTACGAGCAGTACTTC. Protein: CASSLEQGAYEQYF.

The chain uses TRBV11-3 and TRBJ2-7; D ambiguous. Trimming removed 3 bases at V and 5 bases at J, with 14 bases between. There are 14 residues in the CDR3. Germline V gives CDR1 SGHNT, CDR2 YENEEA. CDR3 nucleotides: TGTGCCAGCAGCTTGGGTGGATGGGGAAACGAGCAGTACTTC. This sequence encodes CASSLGGWGNEQYF.

The CDR3 is CASSLRGGGELFF. CDR3 sequence (DNA): TGTGCCAGCAGCCTAAGGGGTGGCGGGGAGCTGTTTTTT. The chain links TRBV7-7 to TRBJ2-2; D is perhaps TRBD1 (5 bases). V was clipped by 5 bases and J by 7 bases, with 11 bases between them. The germline CDR1 and CDR2 sequences are SSHAT and FNYEAQ (reference sequence). The CDR3 consists of 13 residues.

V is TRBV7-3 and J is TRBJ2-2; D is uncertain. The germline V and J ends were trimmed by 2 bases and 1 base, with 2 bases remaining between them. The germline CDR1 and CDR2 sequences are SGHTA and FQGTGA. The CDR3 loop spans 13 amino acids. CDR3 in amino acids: CASSLWNTGELFF. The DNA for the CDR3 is TGTGCCAGCAGCTTATGGAACACCGGGGAGCTGTTTTTT. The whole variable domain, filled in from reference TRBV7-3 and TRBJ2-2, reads GAGVSQTPSNKVTEKGKYVELRCDPISGHTALYWYRQSLGQGPEFLIYFQGTGAADDSGLPNDRFFAVRPEGSVSTLKIQRTERGDSAVYLCASSLWNTGELFFGEGSRLTVL.

CDR3 region: CASSKAGLAAPMETQYF. CDR3 nucleotides: TGTGCCAGTAGTAAGGCGGGACTAGCGGCCCCCATGGAGACCCAGTACTTC. The chain recombines TRBV19 with TRBJ2-5; 11 bases fit TRBD2. Trimming cost V 4 bases and J 5 bases; bases outside gene matches: 12. Germline CDR1 LNHDA, CDR2 SQIVND (reference sequence). This CDR3 is built from 17 residues.

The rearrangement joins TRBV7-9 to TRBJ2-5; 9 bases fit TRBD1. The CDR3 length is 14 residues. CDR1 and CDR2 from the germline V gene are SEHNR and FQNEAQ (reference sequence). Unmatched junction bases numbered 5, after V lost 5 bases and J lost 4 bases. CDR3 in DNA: TGTGCCAGCAGCCCACAGGGGGCTGGAGAGACCCAGTACTTC. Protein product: CASSPQGAGETQYF.

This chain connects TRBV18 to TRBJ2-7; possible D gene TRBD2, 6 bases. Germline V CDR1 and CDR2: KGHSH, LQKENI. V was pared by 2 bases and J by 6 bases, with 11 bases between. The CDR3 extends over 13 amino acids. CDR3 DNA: TGTGCCAGCTCACCAGGGACTTCTTCCGAGCAGTACTTC. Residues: CASSPGTSSEQYF.

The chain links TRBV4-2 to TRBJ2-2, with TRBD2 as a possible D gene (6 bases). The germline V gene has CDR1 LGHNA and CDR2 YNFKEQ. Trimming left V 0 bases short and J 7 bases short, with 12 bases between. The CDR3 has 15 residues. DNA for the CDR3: TGTGCCAGCAGCCAAGACCCGCGGGGTGGCGGGGAGCTGTTTTTT. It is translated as CASSQDPRGGGELFF.

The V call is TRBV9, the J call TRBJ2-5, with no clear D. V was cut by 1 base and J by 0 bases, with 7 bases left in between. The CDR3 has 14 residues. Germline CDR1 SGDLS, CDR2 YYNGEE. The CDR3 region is CASSVRPNQETQYF. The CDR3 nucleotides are TGTGCCAGCAGCGTAAGACCGAACCAAGAGACCCAGTACTTC.

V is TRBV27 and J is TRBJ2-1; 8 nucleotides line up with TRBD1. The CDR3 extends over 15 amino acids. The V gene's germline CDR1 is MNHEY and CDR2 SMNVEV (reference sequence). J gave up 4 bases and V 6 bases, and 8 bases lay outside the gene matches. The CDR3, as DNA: TGTGCCAGCAGGCCCCGGGACAGGCTATACAATGAGCAGTTCTTC. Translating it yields CASRPRDRLYNEQFF.

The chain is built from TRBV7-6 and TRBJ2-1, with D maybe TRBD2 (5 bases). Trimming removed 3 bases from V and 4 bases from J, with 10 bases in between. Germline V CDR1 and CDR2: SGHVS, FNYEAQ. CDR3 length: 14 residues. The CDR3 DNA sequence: TGTGCCAGCAGCTTCCGAAGAGGGTACAATGAGCAGTTCTTC. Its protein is CASSFRRGYNEQFF.

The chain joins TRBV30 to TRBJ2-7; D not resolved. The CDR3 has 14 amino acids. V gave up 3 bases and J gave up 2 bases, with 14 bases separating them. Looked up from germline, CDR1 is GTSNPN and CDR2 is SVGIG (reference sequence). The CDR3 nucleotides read TGTGCCTGGAGAAGGCAATCCGGGCCCTACGAGCAGTACTTC. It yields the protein CAWRRQSGPYEQYF.

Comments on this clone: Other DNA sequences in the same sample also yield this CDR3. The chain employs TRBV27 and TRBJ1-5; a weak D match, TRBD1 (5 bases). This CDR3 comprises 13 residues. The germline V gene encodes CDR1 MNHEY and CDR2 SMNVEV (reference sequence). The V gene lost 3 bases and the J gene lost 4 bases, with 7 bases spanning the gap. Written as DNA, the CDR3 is TGTGCCAGCAGTTTGAGGGGAAATCAGCCCCAGCATTTT. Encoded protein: CASSLRGNQPQHF.

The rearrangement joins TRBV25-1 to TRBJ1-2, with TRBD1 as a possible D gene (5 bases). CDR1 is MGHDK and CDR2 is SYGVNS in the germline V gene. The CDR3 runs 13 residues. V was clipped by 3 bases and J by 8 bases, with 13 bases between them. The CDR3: CASSDPGYGGYTF. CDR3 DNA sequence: TGTGCCAGCAGTGACCCAGGGTACGGGGGCTACACCTTC.

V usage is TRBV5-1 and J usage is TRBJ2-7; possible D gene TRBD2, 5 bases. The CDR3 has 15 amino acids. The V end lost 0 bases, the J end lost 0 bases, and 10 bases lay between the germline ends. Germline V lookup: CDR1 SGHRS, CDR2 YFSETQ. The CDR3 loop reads CASSLGSGDSYEQYF. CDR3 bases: TGCGCCAGCAGCTTGGGGTCCGGGGACTCCTACGAGCAGTACTTC. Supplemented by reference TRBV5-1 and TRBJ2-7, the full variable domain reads KAGVTQTPRYLIKTRGQQVTLSCSPISGHRSVSWYQQTPGQGLQFLFEYFSETQRNKGNFPGRFSGRQFSNSRSEMNVSTLELGDSALYLCASSLGSGDSYEQYFGPGTRLTVT.

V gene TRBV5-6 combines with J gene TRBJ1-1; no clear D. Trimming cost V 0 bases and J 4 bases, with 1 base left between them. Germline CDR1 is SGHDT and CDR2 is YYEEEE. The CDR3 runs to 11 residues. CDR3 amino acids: CASSLVTEAFF. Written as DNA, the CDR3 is TGTGCCAGCAGCTTGGTCACTGAAGCTTTCTTT.

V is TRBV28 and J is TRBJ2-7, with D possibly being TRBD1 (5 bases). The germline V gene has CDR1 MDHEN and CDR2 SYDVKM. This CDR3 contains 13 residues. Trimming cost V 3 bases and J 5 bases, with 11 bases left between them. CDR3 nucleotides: TGTGCCAGCAGTTTGTTCCAGGGTCACGAGCAGTACTTC. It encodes CASSLFQGHEQYF.

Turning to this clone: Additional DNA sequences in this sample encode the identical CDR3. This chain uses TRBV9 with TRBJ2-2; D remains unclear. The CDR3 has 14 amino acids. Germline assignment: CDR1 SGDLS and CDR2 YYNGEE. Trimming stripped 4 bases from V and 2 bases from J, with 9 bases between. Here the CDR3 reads CASSPRSNTGELFF. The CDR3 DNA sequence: TGTGCCAGCAGCCCCCGCAGTAACACCGGGGAGCTGTTTTTT.

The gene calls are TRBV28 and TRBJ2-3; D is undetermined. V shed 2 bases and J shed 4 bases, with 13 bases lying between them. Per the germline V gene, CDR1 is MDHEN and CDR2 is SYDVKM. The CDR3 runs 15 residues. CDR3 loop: CASSLRPLWADTQYF. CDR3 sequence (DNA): TGTGCCAGCAGTTTACGGCCCCTATGGGCAGATACGCAGTATTTT.

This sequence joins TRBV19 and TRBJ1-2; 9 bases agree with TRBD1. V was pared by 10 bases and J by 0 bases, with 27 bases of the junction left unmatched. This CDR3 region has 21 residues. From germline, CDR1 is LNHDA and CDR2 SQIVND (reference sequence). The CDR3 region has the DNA TGTGCCACCGTGACGGCCGGAGTAAACCGGGACAGGGTAGTCACTAACTATGGCTACACCTTC. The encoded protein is CATVTAGVNRDRVVTNYGYTF.

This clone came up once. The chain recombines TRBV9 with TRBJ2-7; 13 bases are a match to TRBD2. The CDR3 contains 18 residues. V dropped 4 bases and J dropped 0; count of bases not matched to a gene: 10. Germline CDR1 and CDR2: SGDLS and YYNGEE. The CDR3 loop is CASSQLAGGRIDSYEQYF. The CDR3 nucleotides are TGTGCCAGCAGCCAACTAGCGGGAGGGCGAATTGACTCCTACGAGCAGTACTTC.

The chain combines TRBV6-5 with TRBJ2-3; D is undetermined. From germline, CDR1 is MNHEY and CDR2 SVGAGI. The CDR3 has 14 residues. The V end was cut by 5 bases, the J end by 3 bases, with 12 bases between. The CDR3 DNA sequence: TGTGCCAGCAGTCCTCAGGCGAGTACAGATACGCAGTATTTT. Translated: CASSPQASTDTQYF.

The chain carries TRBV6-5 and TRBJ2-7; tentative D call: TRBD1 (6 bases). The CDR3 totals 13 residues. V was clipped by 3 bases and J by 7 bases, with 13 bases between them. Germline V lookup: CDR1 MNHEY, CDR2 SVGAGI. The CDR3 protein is CASSYEGQGEQYF. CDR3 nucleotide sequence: TGTGCCAGCAGTTATGAGGGTCAGGGGGAGCAGTACTTC.

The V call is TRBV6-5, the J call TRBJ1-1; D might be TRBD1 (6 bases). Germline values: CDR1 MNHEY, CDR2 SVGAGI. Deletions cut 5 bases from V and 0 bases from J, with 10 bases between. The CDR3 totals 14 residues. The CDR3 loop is CASSNRVMNTEAFF. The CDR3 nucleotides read TGTGCCAGCAGTAACAGGGTCATGAACACTGAAGCTTTCTTT.

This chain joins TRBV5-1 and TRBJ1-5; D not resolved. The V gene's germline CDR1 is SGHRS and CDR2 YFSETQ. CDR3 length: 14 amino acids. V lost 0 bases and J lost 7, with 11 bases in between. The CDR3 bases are TGCGCCAGCAGCTTGGACGGTCAACGGCAGCCCCAGCATTTT. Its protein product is CASSLDGQRQPQHF.

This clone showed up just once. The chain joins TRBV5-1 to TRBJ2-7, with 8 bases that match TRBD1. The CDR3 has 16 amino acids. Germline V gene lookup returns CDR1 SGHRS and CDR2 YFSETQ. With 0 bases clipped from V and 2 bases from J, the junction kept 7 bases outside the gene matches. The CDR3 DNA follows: TGCGCCAGCAGCTTGGAAGGGACAGGACCTGCCTACGAGCAGTACTTC. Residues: CASSLEGTGPAYEQYF.